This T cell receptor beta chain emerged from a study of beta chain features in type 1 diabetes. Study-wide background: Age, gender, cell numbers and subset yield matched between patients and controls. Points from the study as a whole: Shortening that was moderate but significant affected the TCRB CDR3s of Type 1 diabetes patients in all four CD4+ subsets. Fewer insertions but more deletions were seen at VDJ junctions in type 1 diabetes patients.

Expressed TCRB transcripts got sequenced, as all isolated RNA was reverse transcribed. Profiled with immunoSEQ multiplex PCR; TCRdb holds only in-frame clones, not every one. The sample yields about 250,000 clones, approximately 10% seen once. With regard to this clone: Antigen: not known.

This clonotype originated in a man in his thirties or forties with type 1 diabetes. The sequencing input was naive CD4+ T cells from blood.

The DNA of the CDR3 is TGCGCCAGCAGCTTGCTACCTACAGATACGCAGTATTTT. This encodes CASSLLPTDTQYF. This sequence joins TRBV5-1 and TRBJ2-3; D not certain. V dropped 1 base and J dropped 3 bases, with 6 bases sitting between them. The CDR3 spans 13 residues. Per the germline V gene, CDR1 is SGHRS and CDR2 is YFSETQ.